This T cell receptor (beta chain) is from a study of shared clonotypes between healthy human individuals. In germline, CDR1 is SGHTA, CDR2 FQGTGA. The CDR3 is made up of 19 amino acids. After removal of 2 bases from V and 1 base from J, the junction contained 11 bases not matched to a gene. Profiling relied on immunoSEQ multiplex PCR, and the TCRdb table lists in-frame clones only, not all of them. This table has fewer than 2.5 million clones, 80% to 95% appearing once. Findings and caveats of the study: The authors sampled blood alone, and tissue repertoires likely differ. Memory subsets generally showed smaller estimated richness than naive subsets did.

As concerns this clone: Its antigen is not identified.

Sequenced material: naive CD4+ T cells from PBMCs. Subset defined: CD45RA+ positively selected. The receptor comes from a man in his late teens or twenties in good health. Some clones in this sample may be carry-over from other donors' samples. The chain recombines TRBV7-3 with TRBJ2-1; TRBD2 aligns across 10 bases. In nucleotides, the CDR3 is TGTGCCAGCAGCTTAGAAGGGGCTAGCGGGAGTTTTTCCTACAATGAGCAGTTCTTC. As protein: CASSLEGASGSFSYNEQFF.